A single sample gave rise to the 32 T cell receptor beta chains below, sequenced in a study of T cells in Graves' hyperthyroidism and ophthalmopathy. TCR beta CDR3 regions were amplified from RNA transcripts. In the first-round RT-PCR of the TCR CDR3, the HTBI primer set was used. TCRdb re-called the multiplex PCR reads through MiXCR, storing one row per CDR3 protein. There are 280,000 or so distinct CDR3 sequences in the sample; 12% to 15% occur only once, and about 33% lies in the top ten. The sample comprised blood. The receptors stem from a woman aged 45-59 years with Graves' hyperthyroidism that later progressed to Graves' ophthalmopathy.

This clonotype was detected many times. V usage is TRBV24-1 and J usage is TRBJ2-1; 11 bases match TRBD1. The CDR3 is made up of 15 amino acids. Per the germline V gene, CDR1 is KGHDR and CDR2 is SFDVKD. The junction had 1 base not matched to a gene; V was cut back by 0 bases and J by 7 bases. The CDR3 DNA sequence: TGTGCCACCAGTGATTTGGGACAGGGGGCAAATGAGCAGTTCTTC. It yields the protein CATSDLGQGANEQFF.

This clonotype has ten or more counts. V is TRBV20-1 and J is TRBJ1-2, with TRBD1 matching over 7 bases. This CDR3 contains 12 residues. Germline CDR1 reads DFQATT; CDR2 reads SNEGSKA (reference sequence). V lost 4 bases to trimming and J lost 8 bases; unmatched junction nucleotides: 7. The CDR3: CSANGQDGGYTF. The DNA of the CDR3 is TGCAGTGCTAACGGACAGGACGGCGGCTACACCTTC.

At least ten counts were recorded for this clonotype. A much larger clone differs by one base, so this may be a read error. V gene TRBV11-2 combines with J gene TRBJ2-3, with a weak D call TRBD2 (5 bases). Germline CDR1 and CDR2: SGHAT and FQNNGV. Trimming stripped 5 bases from V and 4 bases from J, with 19 bases between. The CDR3 extends over 16 amino acids. DNA of the CDR3: TGTGCCAGCAGCCACGGGAAGGAGCTGGGCGCAGATACGCAGTATTTT. Amino acid sequence: CASSHGKELGADTQYF.

This chain joins TRBV20-1 and TRBJ1-2, with D perhaps matching TRBD1 (5 bases). Germline V gives CDR1 DFQATT, CDR2 SNEGSKA (reference sequence). The CDR3 length is 15 residues. Trimming pared 1 base from V and 0 bases from J, leaving 12 bases between. The CDR3 nucleotides read TGCAGTGCTAGAGTGCAGGGCCCCACTAACTATGGCTACACCTTC. Its translation: CSARVQGPTNYGYTF.

The chain couples TRBV15 to TRBJ2-3; possible D gene TRBD2, 6 bases. V was trimmed by 3 bases and J by 4 bases, leaving 17 bases between them. The CDR3 loop spans 16 amino acids. Germline CDR1 is LNHNV and CDR2 is YYDKDF (reference sequence). CDR3 sequence reads: CATSRSYDGGADTQYF. The CDR3 region has the DNA TGTGCCACCAGCAGGTCTTACGACGGAGGGGCAGATACGCAGTATTTT.

This sequence joins TRBV10-2 and TRBJ1-1; a weak D match, TRBD1 (6 bases). CDR1 is WSHSY, CDR2 SAAADI, per germline. Deletions cut 2 bases from V and 3 bases from J, with 13 bases between. This CDR3 has 15 amino acids. The CDR3 bases are TGCGCCAGCAGTGAGCTGACAGGAAGGGACACTGAAGCTTTCTTT. It codes for CASSELTGRDTEAFF.

This clonotype was observed a handful of times. The chain recombines TRBV4-1 with TRBJ2-1, with D perhaps matching TRBD2 (6 bases). The germline CDR1 and CDR2 sequences are MGHRA and YSYEKL. The CDR3 is 17 amino acids. Deletions cut 7 bases from V and 0 bases from J, with 19 bases between. Written as DNA, the CDR3 is TGCGCCAGCACTCTGGGGGGACTTTCAAGCTCCTACAATGAGCAGTTCTTC. It encodes CASTLGGLSSSYNEQFF.

Many counts were recorded for this clonotype. This rearrangement joins TRBV5-1 to TRBJ2-5; TRBD1 agrees at 8 bases. The germline gives CDR1 SGHRS, CDR2 YFSETQ. With 0 bases clipped from V and 7 bases from J, the junction kept 14 bases outside the gene matches. The CDR3 loop spans 17 amino acids. The CDR3 DNA is TGCGCCAGCAGCTTGGCAGGGGGCCCCAGGAAGGTAGGGACCCAGTACTTC. Translating gives CASSLAGGPRKVGTQYF. The variable domain in full, completed from reference TRBV5-1 and TRBJ2-5, reads KAGVTQTPRYLIKTRGQQVTLSCSPISGHRSVSWYQQTPGQGLQFLFEYFSETQRNKGNFPGRFSGRQFSNSRSEMNVSTLELGDSALYLCASSLAGGPRKVGTQYFGPGTRLLVL.

The rearrangement uses TRBV20-1 and TRBJ2-5, with 7 bases matching TRBD1. This CDR3 is 14 amino acids long. Germline values: CDR1 DFQATT, CDR2 SNEGSKA (reference sequence). The trim removed 1 base at V and 2 bases at J, leaving 4 bases unmatched. CDR3 nucleotide sequence: TGCAGTGCTAGAGGTGGGACAGAACAAGAGACCCAGTACTTC. Protein product: CSARGGTEQETQYF.

Notes on this clonotype: A much larger clone lies one base from this, so it may be a read error. This chain joins TRBV6-1 and TRBJ1-1, with a tentative D call TRBD1 (6 bases). V dropped 8 bases and J dropped 6 bases, with 19 bases sitting between them. The V gene's germline CDR1 is MNHNS and CDR2 SASEGT. The CDR3 loop spans 14 amino acids. The CDR3 nucleotides read TGTGCCAGCCAATCGGGGGGGCGTGACGCTGAAGCTTTCTTT. Amino acid sequence: CASQSGGRDAEAFF.

This clonotype was picked up many times. The chain links TRBV7-9 to TRBJ2-1; no firm D call. The V gene's germline CDR1 is SEHNR and CDR2 FQNEAQ (reference sequence). CDR3 length: 14 residues. V lost 5 bases and J 8 bases, leaving 16 bases between the germline ends. The CDR3 loop reads CASSPLSFVYEQFF. DNA of the CDR3: TGTGCCAGCAGCCCTCTCTCGTTCGTCTATGAGCAGTTCTTC.

V is TRBV30 and J is TRBJ2-7, with 8 nucleotides matching TRBD1. This CDR3 region has 19 residues. Germline V gene lookup returns CDR1 GTSNPN and CDR2 SVGIG (reference sequence). V was pared by 1 base and J by 2 bases, with 19 bases of the junction left unmatched. CDR3 in DNA: TGTGCCTGGAGTGGGGCGGGCAGGGGGCGCCCCCAAAGGACCTACGAGCAGTACTTC. Protein product: CAWSGAGRGRPQRTYEQYF. Complete variable domain (other parts from reference TRBV30 and TRBJ2-7): SQTIHQWPATLVQPVGSPLSLECTVEGTSNPNLYWYRQAAGRGLQLLFYSVGIGQISSEVPQNLSASRPQDRQFILSSKKLLLSDSGFYLCAWSGAGRGRPQRTYEQYFGPGTRLTVT.

Ten or more counts support this clonotype. V and J are TRBV2 and TRBJ2-1, with TRBD1 as a possible D gene (5 bases). CDR3 length equals 16 residues. The V gene's germline CDR1 is SNHLY and CDR2 FYNNEI. V was cut by 1 base and J by 5 bases, with 15 bases left in between. For the CDR3, the DNA is TGTGCCAGCAGTGAAGTGTGGCAGCAGGGCAACAATGAGCAGTTCTTC. Protein product: CASSEVWQQGNNEQFF.

Many counts were recorded for this clonotype. The chain combines TRBV5-1 with TRBJ2-3; maybe TRBD1 (6 bases). The CDR3 contains 18 residues. V lost 2 bases to trimming and J lost 1 base, with 20 bases between them. Per the germline V gene, CDR1 is SGHRS and CDR2 is YFSETQ. The CDR3 nucleotides read TGCGCCAGCAGCTTTGTCGGCGGAACAGGGTCCGGCACAGATACGCAGTATTTT. Translation gives CASSFVGGTGSGTDTQYF. The variable domain in full, with the rest retrieved from reference TRBV5-1 and TRBJ2-3, is KAGVTQTPRYLIKTRGQQVTLSCSPISGHRSVSWYQQTPGQGLQFLFEYFSETQRNKGNFPGRFSGRQFSNSRSEMNVSTLELGDSALYLCASSFVGGTGSGTDTQYFGPGTRLTVL.

In this sample, this clonotype turned up many times. The rearrangement uses TRBV5-1 and TRBJ2-7, with a weak D call TRBD2 (6 bases). Germline CDR1 SGHRS, CDR2 YFSETQ. The CDR3 covers 14 residues. The germline V and J ends were trimmed by 6 bases and 6 bases, with 19 bases remaining between them. Written as DNA, the CDR3 is TGCGCCAGCAACACCGTTCTCGGGAGAAGCGAGCAGTACTTC. Translated, it gives CASNTVLGRSEQYF.

A few counts support this clonotype. CDR3 sequence (DNA): TGTGCCAGCAGCCCAAACCCTCGGGGGACAGATACGCAGTATTTT. This sequence encodes CASSPNPRGTDTQYF. The chain has TRBV4-2 and TRBJ2-3, with D perhaps TRBD2 (6 bases). The V end lost 4 bases, the J end lost 3 bases, and 14 bases lay between the germline ends. The germline V gene encodes CDR1 LGHNA and CDR2 YNFKEQ. The length of the CDR3 is 15 residues.

The chain employs TRBV19 and TRBJ2-5; no clear D gene. The CDR3 runs 13 residues. Germline V gene data show CDR1 as LNHDA and CDR2 as SQIVND (reference sequence). V was trimmed by 9 bases and J by 0 bases, leaving 11 bases between them. The CDR3 here is CASSPEYQETQYF. In DNA, the CDR3 is TGTGCCAGCTCTCCCGAATACCAAGAGACCCAGTACTTC.

The rearrangement joins TRBV20-1 to TRBJ1-2, with D possibly TRBD1 on 5 matching bases. Germline lookup yields CDR1 DFQATT and CDR2 SNEGSKA (reference sequence). The CDR3 has 15 amino acids. The V end was cut by 0 bases, the J end by 3 bases, with 14 bases between. The CDR3 loop reads CSARDVRGGDYGYTF. DNA for the CDR3: TGCAGTGCTAGAGATGTACGGGGGGGAGACTATGGCTACACCTTC.

This clonotype was seen only a few times. The chain joins TRBV7-9 to TRBJ1-2; no clear D gene. The CDR3 consists of 16 residues. Germline lookup yields CDR1 SEHNR and CDR2 FQNEAQ (reference sequence). V lost 1 base and J 2 bases, leaving 14 bases between the germline ends. CDR3 sequence (DNA): TGTGCCAGCAGCTTAGATACAGCATCACCCAACTATGGCTACACCTTC. This codes for CASSLDTASPNYGYTF.

This clonotype was detected ten times or more. CDR3 coding DNA: TGTGCCAGCAGTGAAACGGCGGGACCTAATGAAAAACTGTTTTTT. This codes for CASSETAGPNEKLFF. The chain couples TRBV6-1 to TRBJ1-4; perhaps TRBD1 as D (5 bases). Trimming cost V 2 bases and J 3 bases, with 10 bases left between them. The CDR3 consists of 15 residues. Germline assignment: CDR1 MNHNS and CDR2 SASEGT.

The rearrangement links TRBV20-1 to TRBJ2-2; TRBD2 agrees at 7 bases. This CDR3 has 15 amino acids. Per the germline V gene, CDR1 is DFQATT and CDR2 is SNEGSKA (reference sequence). V shed 0 bases and J 9 bases; nucleotides not matched to a gene: 10. The CDR3 nucleotides are TGCAGTGCTAGAGATATCCGGACTAGTCCCCGGGAGCTGTTTTTT. Protein: CSARDIRTSPRELFF.

This clonotype was detected a few times. The chain employs TRBV5-1 and TRBJ1-2; tentatively, D is TRBD1 (6 bases). The CDR3 is 14 residues long. Trimming stripped 0 bases from V and 8 bases from J, with 14 bases between. Germline V CDR1 and CDR2: SGHRS, YFSETQ. In nucleotides, the CDR3 is TGCGCCAGCAGCTTGGCGGGACAACCTGAGGGCTACACCTTC. Amino acid sequence: CASSLAGQPEGYTF.

As concerns this clonotype: Just one base apart from a much larger clone, this may be a read error. Lacking the conserved final phenylalanine or tryptophan, this CDR3 likely reflects a read error. The chain carries TRBV20-1 and TRBJ2-5; weak D call: TRBD1 (6 bases). V lost 2 bases and J lost 6, with 16 bases in between. CDR3 length: 14 residues. Germline assignment: CDR1 DFQATT and CDR2 SNEGSKA (reference sequence). The CDR3 DNA reads TGCAGTGCTAGAACACCCGGGGACATTCAGACCCAGTACCTC. Protein sequence: CSARTPGDIQTQYL.

For the CDR3, the DNA is TGCAGTGCTCAAGACAGCCCCATCTACGAGCAGTACTTC. Protein: CSAQDSPIYEQYF. The V gene is TRBV20-1, the J gene TRBJ2-7; tentative D call: TRBD1 (5 bases). CDR3 length: 13 residues. Trimming stripped 5 bases from V and 3 bases from J, with 14 bases between. The germline gives CDR1 DFQATT, CDR2 SNEGSKA (reference sequence).

This clonotype has at least ten counts. This chain connects TRBV20-1 to TRBJ1-2; 7 bases match TRBD1. The CDR3 extends over 15 amino acids. The germline gives CDR1 DFQATT, CDR2 SNEGSKA (reference sequence). Trimming removed 8 bases from V and 2 bases from J; junction bases left unmatched: 14. CDR3 region: CSTPEGQTLNYGYTF. CDR3 bases: TGCAGTACCCCTGAGGGACAGACCTTGAACTATGGCTACACCTTC.

This clonotype was counted a few times. The CDR3 spells CASRLGSTGNTIYF. The CDR3 nucleotides read TGTGCCAGCAGATTGGGGTCGACTGGAAACACCATATATTTT. The chain joins TRBV6-1 to TRBJ1-3; no definite D call. Germline values: CDR1 MNHNS, CDR2 SASEGT. Trimming shortened V by 6 bases and J by 2 bases, and 11 bases separated the two germline ends. There are 14 residues in the CDR3.

As to this clonotype: A much bigger clone sits one base away, suggesting this may be a read error. The CDR3 reads CASSRRGSGITGELFF. CDR3 DNA: TGCGCCAGCAGCAGAAGAGGGTCCGGTATCACCGGGGAGCTGTTTTTT. The genes are TRBV5-1 and TRBJ2-2; D possibly corresponds to TRBD2 (5 bases). The length of the CDR3 is 16 residues. CDR1 SGHRS and CDR2 YFSETQ come from the germline V gene. Trimming took 4 bases from V and 4 from J, leaving 17 bases between them.

This chain links TRBV13 with TRBJ2-1; TRBD2 aligns across 12 bases. Trimming took 4 bases from V and 5 from J; bases not matched to a gene: 18. This CDR3 has 20 amino acids. The germline V gene encodes CDR1 PRHDT and CDR2 FYEKMQ (reference sequence). The CDR3 nucleotides are TGTGCCAGCAGCTCCAGACTAGCGGGAGCCCCAGTCTTGACGAACAATGAGCAGTTCTTC. This encodes CASSSRLAGAPVLTNNEQFF.

This clonotype came up a few times. V gene TRBV27 combines with J gene TRBJ1-6; D is undetermined. This CDR3 comprises 12 residues. Germline CDR1 reads MNHEY; CDR2 reads SMNVEV (reference sequence). Trimming left V 1 base short and J 16 bases short, with 11 bases between. The CDR3 sequence: CASSLFGTRLHF. The DNA of the CDR3 is TGTGCCAGCAGTTTATTCGGAACCAGACTCCACTTT.

This clonotype was recorded many times. The J gene is TRBJ1-2, the V gene TRBV20-1, with D uncertain. The CDR3 extends over 15 amino acids. Per germline, CDR1 DFQATT and CDR2 SNEGSKA (reference sequence). Trimming removed 0 bases at V and 0 bases at J, with 11 bases between. CDR3 amino acids: CSARDMRETNYGYTF. CDR3 sequence (DNA): TGCAGTGCTAGAGATATGAGGGAAACTAACTATGGCTACACCTTC.

Ten or more counts support this clonotype. This chain links TRBV2 with TRBJ2-1; D remains unclear. Looked up from germline, CDR1 is SNHLY and CDR2 is FYNNEI. V lost 0 bases and J lost 6, with 12 bases in between. The CDR3 is 15 amino acids. The CDR3 is CASSEAVVLRNEQFF. The CDR3 DNA follows: TGTGCCAGCAGTGAAGCGGTAGTACTGCGCAATGAGCAGTTCTTC.

This chain links TRBV19 with TRBJ1-5; D is possibly TRBD1 (6 bases). V was trimmed by 6 bases and J by 6 bases, leaving 12 bases between them. The germline V gene encodes CDR1 LNHDA and CDR2 SQIVND (reference sequence). The CDR3 consists of 13 residues. CDR3 in amino acids: CASSQQGGQPQHF. The CDR3 coding sequence is TGTGCCAGTAGCCAACAGGGTGGTCAGCCCCAGCATTTT.